The 10 T cell receptor beta chains given below trace back to one sample, sequenced in a study of blood T cell repertoires in COVID-19. The table came from immunoSEQ multiplex PCR; TCRdb's copy has only in-frame clones and leaves some out. The data contain 85,000 to 120,000 clones, more than 90% of them seen just once; the ten biggest clones take up 1.9%. The material sequenced was peripheral blood. The receptors were sampled from a woman aged 45 to 65 with COVID-19, enrolled during active disease.

In its sample, this clone was seen once. The CDR3 reads CAISESPGQGGQPQHF. The CDR3 DNA reads as TGTGCCATCAGTGAGTCACCGGGACAGGGAGGGCAGCCCCAGCATTTT. This sequence joins TRBV10-3 and TRBJ1-5, with 9 bases lining up with TRBD1. Germline V lookup: CDR1 ENHRY, CDR2 SYGVKD. V shed 0 bases and J 7 bases; nucleotides not matched to a gene: 7. The CDR3 contains 16 residues.

The sample holds one count of this clone. The chain joins TRBV12-3 or TRBV12-4 to TRBJ2-1; possibly TRBD1 for D (5 bases). CDR3 length: 13 amino acids. V lost 7 bases, J lost 6 bases, and 13 bases lay in between. CDR3 region: CASKKLGANEQFF. The CDR3 bases are TGTGCCAGCAAAAAGCTAGGGGCCAATGAGCAGTTCTTC.

The rearrangement joins TRBV19 to TRBJ1-5, with no clear D. In germline, CDR1 is LNHDA, CDR2 SQIVND (reference sequence). The length of the CDR3 is 17 residues. Trimming removed 3 bases from V and 4 bases from J, with 19 bases in between. The chain's CDR3 is CASSIPSRIARNQPQHF. CDR3 coding DNA: TGTGCCAGTAGTATTCCCTCGCGGATTGCAAGAAATCAGCCCCAGCATTTT.

The chain joins TRBV19 to TRBJ2-1, with D perhaps matching TRBD1 (6 bases). Germline V gene lookup returns CDR1 LNHDA and CDR2 SQIVND (reference sequence). The germline V and J ends were trimmed by 1 base and 3 bases, with 13 bases remaining between them. This CDR3 spans 16 amino acids. CDR3 DNA sequence: TGTGCCAGTAGTATAGCAACAGGGTTAAACTACAATGAGCAGTTCTTC. Encoded protein: CASSIATGLNYNEQFF. The full variable domain, rest sourced from reference TRBV19 and TRBJ2-1, is DGGITQSPKYLFRKEGQNVTLSCEQNLNHDAMYWYRQDPGQGLRLIYYSQIVNDFQKGDIAEGYSVSREKKESFPLTVTSAQKNPTAFYLCASSIATGLNYNEQFFGPGTRLTVL.

J is TRBJ2-3 and V is TRBV5-1; D uncertain. The CDR3 loop spans 16 amino acids. V lost 3 bases and J lost 3, with 17 bases in between. CDR1 is SGHRS and CDR2 is YFSETQ in the germline V gene. The CDR3 sequence: CASSYPTSVPTDTQYF. DNA of the CDR3: TGCGCCAGCAGCTACCCAACTTCCGTTCCTACAGATACGCAGTATTTT.

The chain joins TRBV3-1 (or the pseudogene TRBV3-2) to TRBJ2-3; 8 bases align to TRBD2. The CDR3 length is 17 residues. CDR1 is LGHDT, CDR2 YNNKEL, per germline (reference sequence). Germline trimming cut 6 bases from V and 6 bases from J; bases unmatched to any gene: 17. The CDR3 DNA sequence: TGTGCCAGCAGTCCCACTCCGTCCCGGACGGGGGGGGATACGCAGTATTTT. Protein sequence: CASSPTPSRTGGDTQYF.

The chain couples TRBV19 to TRBJ1-2; D is unclear. This CDR3 comprises 13 residues. With 7 bases removed from V and 7 bases from J, the gap between germline ends came to 16 bases. Germline V gene lookup returns CDR1 LNHDA and CDR2 SQIVND (reference sequence). The CDR3 DNA is TGTGCCAGTACCCCCTATACGAGCGGTGGCTACACCTTC. Translation: CASTPYTSGGYTF.

The chain uses TRBV5-1 and TRBJ1-2, with D hard to call. Germline-derived CDR1 and CDR2 are SGHRS and YFSETQ. The CDR3 is 13 amino acids. V lost 0 bases and J 1 base, leaving 4 bases between the germline ends. CDR3 coding DNA: TGCGCCAGCAGCTTGGACAGTAACTATGGCTACACCTTC. Amino acid sequence: CASSLDSNYGYTF.

V gene TRBV6-5 combines with J gene TRBJ1-5; a weak D match, TRBD1 (6 bases). From germline, CDR1 is MNHEY and CDR2 SVGAGI. CDR3 length: 15 amino acids. V was clipped by 7 bases and J by 6 bases, with 19 bases between them. CDR3 coding DNA: TGTGCCAGCAAATTTCGGGGGGGCGTGGGTCAGCCCCAGCATTTT. It is translated as CASKFRGGVGQPQHF.

This sequence joins TRBV7-2 and TRBJ1-1; no reliable D call. Germline CDR1 is SGHTA and CDR2 is FQGNSA. The CDR3 contains 13 residues. The V end was cut by 3 bases, the J end by 6 bases, with 11 bases between. The CDR3, as DNA: TGTGCCAGCAGCTTTGCGGGGAGGCCTGAAGCTTTCTTT. It specifies CASSFAGRPEAFF.